This TCR beta chain came from a study of OX40 agonist ivuxolimab in advanced cancers. Trimming shortened V by 1 base and J by 2 bases, and 6 bases separated the two germline ends. Per the germline V gene, CDR1 is LNHNV and CDR2 is YYDKDF (reference sequence). The CDR3 runs 14 residues. The assay was immunoSEQ multiplex PCR, and TCRdb's table has in-frame clones only and misses some. The sample includes approximately 69,000 clones, roughly 89% of them seen just once. The J gene is TRBJ1-5, the V gene TRBV15; weak D call: TRBD1 (5 bases). The sample here was CD4+ or CD8+ T cells sorted from blood, taken in a trial of the OX40 agonist ivuxolimab. The receptor was derived from an adult with an advanced solid tumor such as melanoma, head and neck, liver or kidney cancer. CDR3: CATSRGGGNQPQHF. The CDR3 DNA sequence: TGTGCCACCAGCAGAGGGGGCGGCAATCAGCCCCAGCATTTT.